This entry describes one T cell receptor beta chain. Its antigen is unidentified. Clones were sequenced by immunoSEQ multiplex PCR, and TCRdb holds only the in-frame ones, with some missing. The data hold 50,000 to 60,000 clones, with approximately 80% observed a single time. Upon completion of around ten days in culture, CD4+ T cells were isolated. Previously uninfected by SARS-CoV-2, the vaccine recipients also showed negative nucleocapsid antibodies. A half-medium replacement with IL-2 medium was carried out on days 3 and 7. The data are from a study of vaccination effects on CD4 cells after COVID-19. Points from the study as a whole: There was marked clonal contraction among infection- and vaccine-induced clones late after vaccination. Few convalescent patients were studied, and early post-infection samples were lacking.

The CDR3 runs 15 residues. CDR1 SGDLS and CDR2 YYNGEE come from the germline V gene. The V end was cut by 0 bases, the J end by 6 bases, with 10 bases between. The J gene is TRBJ1-6, the V gene TRBV9; TRBD1 is a possible D gene (5 bases). The receptor comes from a human donor who received a COVID-19 vaccine. The source material was CD4+ T cells from PBMCs cultured without peptide, sampled before COVID-19 vaccination. CDR3: CASSVDGGGNSPLHF. The DNA of the CDR3 is TGTGCCAGCAGCGTAGACGGGGGGGGTAATTCACCCCTCCACTTT.